This record looks at one T cell receptor beta chain sequence and its context. The sample belongs to a study of preoperative IRX-2 immunotherapy in early breast cancer. After removal of 0 bases from V and 3 bases from J, the junction contained 7 bases not matched to a gene. Germline-derived CDR1 and CDR2 are SEHNR and FQNEAQ (reference sequence). This CDR3 contains 17 residues. The treatment: preoperative locoregional IRX-2 cytokine immunotherapy. Preoperative locoregional IRX-2 cytokine immunotherapy was tested in the phase Ib source study. The protocol was immunoSEQ multiplex PCR, while the TCRdb copy is restricted to in-frame clones and leaves out a portion. The sample shows fewer than 30,000 clones, 90% of them seen only once.

This material was acquired from a patient treated with IRX-2 immunotherapy. The chain is built from TRBV7-9 and TRBJ2-2, with TRBD1 matching over 7 bases. The clonotype was recovered from a human donor with breast cancer. The CDR3 loop is CASSLAQGEWYTGELFF. DNA of the CDR3: TGTGCCAGCAGCTTAGCGCAGGGGGAGTGGTACACCGGGGAGCTGTTTTTT.